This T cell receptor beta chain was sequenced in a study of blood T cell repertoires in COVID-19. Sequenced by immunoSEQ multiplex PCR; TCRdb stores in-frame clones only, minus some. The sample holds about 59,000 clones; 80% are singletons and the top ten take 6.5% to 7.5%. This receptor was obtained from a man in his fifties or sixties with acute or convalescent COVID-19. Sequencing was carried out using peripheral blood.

This CDR3 is CASSLGSILGGDNEQFF. The DNA of the CDR3 is TGTGCCAGCAGCTTAGGATCGATCCTAGGAGGAGACAATGAGCAGTTCTTC. The V gene is TRBV11-3, the J gene TRBJ2-1, with D perhaps matching TRBD2 (5 bases). CDR3 length: 17 amino acids. Germline V CDR1 and CDR2: SGHNT, YENEEA. V was clipped by 1 base and J by 5 bases, with 18 bases between them.